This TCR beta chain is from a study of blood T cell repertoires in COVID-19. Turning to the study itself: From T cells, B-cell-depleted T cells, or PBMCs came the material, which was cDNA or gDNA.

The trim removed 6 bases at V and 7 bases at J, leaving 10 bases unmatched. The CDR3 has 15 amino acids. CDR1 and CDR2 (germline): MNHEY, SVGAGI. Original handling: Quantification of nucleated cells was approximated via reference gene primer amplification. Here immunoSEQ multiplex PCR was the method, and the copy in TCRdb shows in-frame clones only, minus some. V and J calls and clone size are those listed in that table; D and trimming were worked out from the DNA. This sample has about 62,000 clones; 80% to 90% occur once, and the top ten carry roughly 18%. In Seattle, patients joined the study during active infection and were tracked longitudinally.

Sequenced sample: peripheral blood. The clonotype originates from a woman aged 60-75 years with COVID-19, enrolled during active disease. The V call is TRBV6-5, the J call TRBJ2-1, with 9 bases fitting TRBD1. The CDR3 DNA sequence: TGTGCCAGCAGACCGGGACAGGGACGTTTTAATGAGCAGTTCTTC. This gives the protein CASRPGQGRFNEQFF.